This T cell receptor beta chain was captured by sequencing in a study of blood T cell repertoires in COVID-19. Germline V lookup: CDR1 SQVTM, CDR2 ANQGSEA. V lost 6 bases to trimming and J lost 5 bases; unmatched junction nucleotides: 17. This CDR3 spans 16 amino acids. Repertoires were generated with immunoSEQ multiplex PCR, while TCRdb's copy carries only in-frame clones and drops some. The data show about 250,000 clones, 75% to 90% seen once. The V gene is TRBV29-1, the J gene TRBJ2-5; 8 bases match TRBD2. This TCR was recovered from a man aged 25-45 years with acute or convalescent COVID-19. The sample comprised peripheral blood. The CDR3 DNA reads TGCAGCGTCGACACTTCCGGGACTAGTATTTGGGAGACCCAGTACTTC. It specifies CSVDTSGTSIWETQYF.